The source of this TCR beta chain is a study of vaccination and CD4 T cells after COVID-19. On the study more broadly: Post-COVID draws followed diagnosis by a median around 92 days (range 35 to 161). The stimulating agents, overlapping spike peptides, came from SARS-CoV-2, HCoV-NL63, HCoV-OC43 and HCoV-229E. The study's findings and limits: Recorded median SARS-CoV-2-reactive clonotype numbers increased from about 20 to 38 without reaching significance. Spike mono-reactivity held for 304 of 307 vaccine-specific clones in convalescent patients.

The CDR3 sequence is 14 residues long. V lost 1 base and J 3 bases, leaving 10 bases between the germline ends. Per germline, CDR1 GTSNPN and CDR2 SVGIG (reference sequence). A few counts support this clonotype. Its antigen is unknown. The assay that was used to sequence DNA from cultured CD4+ T cells was the Oncomine TCR Beta short-read assay. TCRdb independently ran MiXCR on the PCR reads; one entry per CDR3 protein. The repertoire consists of about 26,000 distinct CDR3 sequences, with 50% occurring once and the leading ten covering approximately 28%. Indicated treatment: approximately 9-day PBMC culture with coronavirus spike peptide pools or control peptides (ViraFEST assay).

The chain has TRBV30 and TRBJ1-5; tentative D call: TRBD1 (5 bases). Sample: CD4+ T cells from blood, cultured in vitro, taken before SARS-CoV-2 vaccination. The sequence derives from a human donor who received a COVID-19 vaccine. The CDR3 is CAWSGGGPNQPQHF. The CDR3 nucleotides are TGTGCCTGGAGTGGGGGGGGTCCCAATCAGCCCCAGCATTTT.